Described below is a single T cell receptor (beta chain) sequence and its context. This clone's antigen is unknown. Base qualities are not recorded, but no much larger clone differs from it by a single base. TCRbeta CDR3 regions were amplified from genomic DNA using the immunoSEQ Assay, a bias-controlled multiplex PCR. In the original analysis: Nucleated cell counts per sample were estimated from amplification of reference gene primers within the assay. Sequence reads were collapsed and filtered to measure the absolute abundance of every unique TCRbeta CDR3 rearrangement. Productive Simpson clonality was computed per sample as the square root of Simpson's diversity index over productive rearrangements. This is the immuneACCESS table as TCRdb keeps it, with only in-frame sequences that have V and J called. A part of the clones is gone; compared with another copy, unresolved V genes explain less than half, and the rest is unexplained. The V and J calls and clone size were taken over from that table, and D and trimming were inferred from the DNA. The sample records 170,000 or so clones, around 83% of which are singletons. The ten largest clones add up to 1.5% of the sample.

Each collaborating institution followed its own protocols to collect whole blood in K2EDTA tubes. For TCRbeta analysis, collaborators shipped samples as frozen whole blood, isolated PBMCs, or DNA extracted from either of those sample types. The data originate from a study of blood T cell repertoires in COVID-19 (dated by TCRdb to the early 2020s). Regarding the study in general: Samples covering the acute and convalescent phases of COVID-19 were provided by collaborators in the United States, Italy and Spain. The material from the prospective study consisted of cDNA or gDNA derived from T cells, B-cell-depleted T cells, or PBMCs. A de-identified subject ID, COVID-19 status, age in years and sex were almost always included in the sample metadata. Subjects who had been exposed to COVID-19, were actively infected with it, or had recovered from it provided the deeply sampled blood TCRbeta repertoires that made up the dataset. The repertoires were released in a freely available public database meant as a resource for research on the immune response to SARS-CoV-2. Where available, HLA class I and class II types were obtained from metadata supplied by the sample provider rather than from assay-based typing. Samples were obtained from the ongoing ImmuneRACE study (first 160 participants) and from some 1,300 subjects provided by 6 global collaborators. Study-level results and caveats: The quantity of clinical and demographic metadata differed by source and by participant and was supplied without curation.

The sequence came from a human donor in a cohort sampled during active COVID-19. Material: peripheral blood.

The CDR3 region has the sequence CASSLDPGGPETQYF. The nucleotide sequence is given as TGTGCCAGCAGCTTAGATCCCGGAGGGCCAGAGACCCAGTACTTC. The chain couples TRBV11-3 to TRBJ2-5, with TRBD2 perhaps the D gene, on 6 matching bases. CDR1 SGHNT and CDR2 YENEEA are derived from the germline V gene. A distance of 12 bases separates the germline ends of V and J, which lose 0 bases and 4 bases respectively. From the cysteine up to the phenylalanine, the CDR3 has a length of 15 residues. Just CDR3 DNA is preserved here, 45 bases in frame from base 1.